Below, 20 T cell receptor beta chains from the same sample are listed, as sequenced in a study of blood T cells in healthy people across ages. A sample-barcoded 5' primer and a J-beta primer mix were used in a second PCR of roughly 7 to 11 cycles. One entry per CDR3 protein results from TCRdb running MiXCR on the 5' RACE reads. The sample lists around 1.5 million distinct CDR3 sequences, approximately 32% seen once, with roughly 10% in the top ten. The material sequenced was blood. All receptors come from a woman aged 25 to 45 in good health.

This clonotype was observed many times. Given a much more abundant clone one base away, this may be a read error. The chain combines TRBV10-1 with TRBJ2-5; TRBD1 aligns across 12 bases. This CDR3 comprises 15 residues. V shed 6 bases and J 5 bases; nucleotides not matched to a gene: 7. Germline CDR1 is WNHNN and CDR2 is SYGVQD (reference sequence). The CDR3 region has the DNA TGCGCCAGCAGCCCCGGGACAGGGGGCTGGGAGACCCAGTACTTC. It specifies CASSPGTGGWETQYF.

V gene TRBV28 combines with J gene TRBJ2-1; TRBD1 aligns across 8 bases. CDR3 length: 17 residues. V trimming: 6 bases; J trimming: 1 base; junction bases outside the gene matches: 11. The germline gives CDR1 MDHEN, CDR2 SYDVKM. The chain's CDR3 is CASSQSPGQVSYNEQFF. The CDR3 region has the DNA TGTGCCAGCAGCCAATCTCCGGGACAGGTGTCCTACAATGAGCAGTTCTTC.

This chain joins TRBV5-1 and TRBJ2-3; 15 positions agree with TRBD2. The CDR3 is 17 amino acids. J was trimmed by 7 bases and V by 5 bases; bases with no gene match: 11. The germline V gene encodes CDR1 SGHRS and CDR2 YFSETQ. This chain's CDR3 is CASSSGGTSGGSYTQYF. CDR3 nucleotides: TGCGCCAGCAGTTCCGGGGGGACTAGCGGGGGGTCATATACGCAGTATTTT.

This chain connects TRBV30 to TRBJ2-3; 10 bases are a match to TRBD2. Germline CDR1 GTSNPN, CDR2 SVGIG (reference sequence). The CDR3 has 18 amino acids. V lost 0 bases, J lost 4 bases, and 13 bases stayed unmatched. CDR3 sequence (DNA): TGTGCCTGGAGTGTAGGCCTAGCGGGAGATCCGAGTTCAGATACGCAGTATTTT. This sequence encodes CAWSVGLAGDPSSDTQYF.

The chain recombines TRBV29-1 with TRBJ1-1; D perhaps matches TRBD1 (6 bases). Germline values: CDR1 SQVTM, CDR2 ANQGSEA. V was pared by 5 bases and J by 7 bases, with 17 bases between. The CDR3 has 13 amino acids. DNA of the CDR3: TGCAGCGTTCGCCGGGACAATGAAGGTGAAGCTTTCTTT. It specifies CSVRRDNEGEAFF.

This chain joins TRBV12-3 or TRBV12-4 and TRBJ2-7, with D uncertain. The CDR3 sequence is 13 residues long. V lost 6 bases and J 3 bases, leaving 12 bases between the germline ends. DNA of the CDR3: TGTGCCAGCAGGCAAATTGGGGTCTACGAGCAGTACTTC. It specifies CASRQIGVYEQYF.

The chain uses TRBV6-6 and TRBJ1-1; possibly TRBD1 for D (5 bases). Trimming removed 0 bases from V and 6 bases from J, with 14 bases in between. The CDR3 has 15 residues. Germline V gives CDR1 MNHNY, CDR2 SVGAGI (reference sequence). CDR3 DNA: TGTGCCAGCAGTTACTCGAACGCGCGGGGCGCTGAAGCTTTCTTT. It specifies CASSYSNARGAEAFF.

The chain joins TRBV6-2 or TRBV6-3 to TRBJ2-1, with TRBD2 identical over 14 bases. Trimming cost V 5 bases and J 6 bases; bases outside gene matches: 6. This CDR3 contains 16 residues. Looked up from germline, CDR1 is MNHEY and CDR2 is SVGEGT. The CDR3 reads CASSRLAGGLGNEQFF. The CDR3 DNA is TGTGCCAGCAGTAGACTAGCGGGGGGGCTCGGCAATGAGCAGTTCTTC.

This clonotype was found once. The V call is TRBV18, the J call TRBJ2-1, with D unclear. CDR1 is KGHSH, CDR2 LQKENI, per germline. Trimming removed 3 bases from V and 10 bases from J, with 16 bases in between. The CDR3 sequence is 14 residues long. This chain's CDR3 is CASSPSGEWREQFF. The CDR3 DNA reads TGTGCCAGCTCACCGTCGGGTGAGTGGCGGGAGCAGTTCTTC.

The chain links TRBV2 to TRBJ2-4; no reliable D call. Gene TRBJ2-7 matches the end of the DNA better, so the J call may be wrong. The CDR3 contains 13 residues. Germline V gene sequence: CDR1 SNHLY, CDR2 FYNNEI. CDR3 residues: CASKQSPLYEQYF. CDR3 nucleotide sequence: TGTGCCAGCAAGCAGAGCCCCCTCTACGAGCAGTACTTC.

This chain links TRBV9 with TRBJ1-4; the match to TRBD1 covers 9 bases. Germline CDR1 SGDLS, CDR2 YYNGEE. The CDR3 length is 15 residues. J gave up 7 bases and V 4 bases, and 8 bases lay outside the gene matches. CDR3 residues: CASSLLTGGGEKLFF. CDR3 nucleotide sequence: TGTGCCAGCAGCCTTCTCACAGGGGGCGGTGAAAAACTGTTTTTT.

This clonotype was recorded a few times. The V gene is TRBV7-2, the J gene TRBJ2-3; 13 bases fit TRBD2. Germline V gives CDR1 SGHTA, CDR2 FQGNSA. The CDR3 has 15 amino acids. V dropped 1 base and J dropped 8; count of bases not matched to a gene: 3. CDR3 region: CASSLGLAGGRTQYF. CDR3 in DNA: TGTGCCAGCAGCTTAGGACTAGCGGGGGGCCGTACGCAGTATTTT.

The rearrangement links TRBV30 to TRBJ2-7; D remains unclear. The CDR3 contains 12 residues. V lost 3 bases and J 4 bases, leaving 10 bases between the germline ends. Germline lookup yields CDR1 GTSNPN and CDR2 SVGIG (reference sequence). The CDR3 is CAWSPIAYEQYF. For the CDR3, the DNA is TGTGCCTGGAGCCCCATCGCGTACGAGCAGTACTTC.

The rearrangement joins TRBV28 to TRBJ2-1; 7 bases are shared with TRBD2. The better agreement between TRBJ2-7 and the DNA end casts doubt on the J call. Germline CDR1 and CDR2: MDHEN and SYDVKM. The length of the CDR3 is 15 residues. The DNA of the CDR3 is TGTGCCAGCATTTCCTCATCTAGCGGCCCTCGGGAGCAGTACTTC. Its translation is CASISSSSGPREQYF.

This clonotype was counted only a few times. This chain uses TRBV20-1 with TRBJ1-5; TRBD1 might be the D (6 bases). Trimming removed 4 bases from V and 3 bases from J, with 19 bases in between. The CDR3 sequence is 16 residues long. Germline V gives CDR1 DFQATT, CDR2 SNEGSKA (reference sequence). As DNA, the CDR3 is TGCAGTGCTAACCCTATAACCGGGACACTCAATCAGCCCCAGCATTTT. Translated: CSANPITGTLNQPQHF.

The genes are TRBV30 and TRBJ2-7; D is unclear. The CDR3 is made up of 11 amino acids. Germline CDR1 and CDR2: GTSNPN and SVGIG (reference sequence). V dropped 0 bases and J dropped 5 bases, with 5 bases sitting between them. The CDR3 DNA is TGTGCCTGGAGTGTATCCCACGAGCAGTACTTC. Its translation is CAWSVSHEQYF.

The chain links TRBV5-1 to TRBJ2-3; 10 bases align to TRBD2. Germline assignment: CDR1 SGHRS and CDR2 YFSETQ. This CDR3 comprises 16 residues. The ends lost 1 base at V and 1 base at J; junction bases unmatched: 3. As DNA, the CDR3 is TGCGCCAGCAGCTTGTACCTAGCGGGGGGCACAGATACGCAGTATTTT. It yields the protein CASSLYLAGGTDTQYF.

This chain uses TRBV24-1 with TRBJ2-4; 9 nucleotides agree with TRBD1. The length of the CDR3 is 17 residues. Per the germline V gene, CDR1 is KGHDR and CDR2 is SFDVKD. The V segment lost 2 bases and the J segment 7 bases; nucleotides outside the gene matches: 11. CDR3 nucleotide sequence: TGTGCCACCAGTGATTCCCGGGACAGGGATTTAATGAACATTCAGTACTTC. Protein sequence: CATSDSRDRDLMNIQYF.

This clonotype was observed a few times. CDR3 coding DNA: TGCTGTACGAGGACAGCCCTTAACACTGAAGCTTTCTTT. Amino acid sequence: CCTRTALNTEAFF. This chain connects TRBV20-1 to TRBJ1-1; D possibly corresponds to TRBD1 (6 bases). This CDR3 comprises 13 residues. Germline loops: CDR1 DFQATT, CDR2 SNEGSKA (reference sequence).

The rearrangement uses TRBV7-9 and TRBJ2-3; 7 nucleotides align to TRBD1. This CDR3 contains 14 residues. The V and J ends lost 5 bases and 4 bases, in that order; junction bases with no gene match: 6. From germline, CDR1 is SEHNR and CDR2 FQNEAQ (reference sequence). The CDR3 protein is CASSDRDRPDTQYF. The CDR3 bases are TGTGCCAGCAGCGACCGGGACAGACCAGATACGCAGTATTTT.